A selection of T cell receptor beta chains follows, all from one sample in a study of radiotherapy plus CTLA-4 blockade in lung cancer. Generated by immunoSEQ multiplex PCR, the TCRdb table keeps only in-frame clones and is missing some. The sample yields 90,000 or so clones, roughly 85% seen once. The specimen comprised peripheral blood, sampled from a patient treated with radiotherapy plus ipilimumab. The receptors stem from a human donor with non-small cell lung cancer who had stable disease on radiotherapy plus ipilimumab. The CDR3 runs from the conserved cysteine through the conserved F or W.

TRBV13,CASSAYRESPLHF
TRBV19,CASSPRQVGDQPQHF
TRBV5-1,CASSPGGRGDTQYF
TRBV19,CATPGGAADNQPQHF
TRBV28,CASREPDNGELFF
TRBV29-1,CSVAKGLEQYF
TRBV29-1,CSVERGMGYEQYF
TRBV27,CASSPRFGQGASGYTF
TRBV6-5,CASSYSGQFNQPQHF
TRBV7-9,CASSPPTRRGGYEQFF
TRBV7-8,CASSLWFRTGVAETQYF
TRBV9,CASSVAPGQGRIGTYQPQHF
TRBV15,CATSRDRISNTGELFF
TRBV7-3,CASSLTAVSSYNEQFF
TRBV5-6,CASSLIEKLFF
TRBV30,CAWSKDSNQPQHF
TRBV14,CASSQVRDNFGTQYF
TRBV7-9,CASSSLGPRGHETQYF
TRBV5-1,CASLTQGSGANVLTF
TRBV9,CASSVDYRSGGTLANTGELFF
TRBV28,CASSLPGNSNQPQHF
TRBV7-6,CASSPEDSYGYTF
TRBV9,CASSVAQGNTGELFF
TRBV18,CASSPAGGSEQYF
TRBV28,CASRDSIYGYTF
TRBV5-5,CASSLTGAAGETQYF
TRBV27,CASSLWGASTDTQYF
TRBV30,CAWKGNTGELFF
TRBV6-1,CASSRFDREGGQYF
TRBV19,CASGKGGWKDTEAFF
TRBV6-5,CASSYGRLSSYNEQFF
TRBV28,CASSLSGGKVHGYTF
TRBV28,CASSSPEASGNEQFF
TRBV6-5,CASRRTDNSPLHF
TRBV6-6,CASSRETQYF
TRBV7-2,CASSLALNEQFF
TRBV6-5,CASSYSLAGNEQFF
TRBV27,CASSFPGSYEQYF
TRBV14,CASSQRGTSGLTGELFF
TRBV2,CASSTWTGGTGELFF
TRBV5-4,CASSPGGLLGTNEKLFF
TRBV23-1,CASSLLDRLIPYEQYF
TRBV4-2,CASSIYGGLPPDTQYF
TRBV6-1,CASSDGTFGKGMNTEAFF
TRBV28,CASSLQGRPQHF
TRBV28,CASKPGDRETQYF
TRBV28,CASSGWGAEGEKLFF
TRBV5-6,CASSFTGNNEQFF
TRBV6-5,CASRIGSYGYTF
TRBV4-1,CASSQDLRMNYEQYF
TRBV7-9,CASSRLAQGEQYF